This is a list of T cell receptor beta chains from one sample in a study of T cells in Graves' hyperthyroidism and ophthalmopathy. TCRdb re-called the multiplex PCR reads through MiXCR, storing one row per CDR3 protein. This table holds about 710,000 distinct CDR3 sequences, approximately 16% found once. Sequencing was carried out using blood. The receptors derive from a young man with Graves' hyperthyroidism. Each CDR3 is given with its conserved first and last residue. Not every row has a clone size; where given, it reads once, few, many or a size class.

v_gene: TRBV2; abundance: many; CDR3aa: CASSLGTGVTEAFF
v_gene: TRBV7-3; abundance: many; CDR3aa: CASSLRPGDYNEQFF
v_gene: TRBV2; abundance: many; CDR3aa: CASAKKWGSHNQPQHF
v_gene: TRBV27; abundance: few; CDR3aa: CASSLTRSPHEQYF
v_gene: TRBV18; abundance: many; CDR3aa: CASSPPLRQGVRQPQHF
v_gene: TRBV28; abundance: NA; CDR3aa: CASSSSTVIRTDAQYF
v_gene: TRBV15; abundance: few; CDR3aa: CATSERRGNTEAFF
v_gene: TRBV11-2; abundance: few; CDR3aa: CASSIKPGLAGVGSYNEQFF
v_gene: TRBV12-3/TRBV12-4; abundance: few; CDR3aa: CASRRGLGAGGFLDNEQFF
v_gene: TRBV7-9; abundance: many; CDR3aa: CASSLGSPPDGDYEQYF
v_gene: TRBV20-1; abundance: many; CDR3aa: CSGVTSEPTDEQYF
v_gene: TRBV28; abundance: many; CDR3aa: CASSFDTSGSSYNEQFF
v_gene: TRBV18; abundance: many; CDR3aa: CASSPTGTAYEQYF
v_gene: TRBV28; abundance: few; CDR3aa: CASSFREILAKNIQYF
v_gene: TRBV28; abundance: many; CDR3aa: CASSLPGATYEQYF
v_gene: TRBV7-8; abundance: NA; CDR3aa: CASSFGTGGIYGYTF
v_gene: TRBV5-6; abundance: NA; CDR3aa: CASSATDQPQHF
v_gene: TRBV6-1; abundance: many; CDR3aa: CASIQREFADTQYF
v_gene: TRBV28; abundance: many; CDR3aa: CASSSGGFETDTQYF
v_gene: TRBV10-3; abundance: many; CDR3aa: CAIWTPSHSYNEQFF
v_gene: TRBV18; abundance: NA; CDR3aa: CASSPGRTSGLSYEQFF
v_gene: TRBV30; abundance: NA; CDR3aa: CAWSGGLLYEQYF
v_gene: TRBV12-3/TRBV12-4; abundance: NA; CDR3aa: CASKRQLNSNQPQHF
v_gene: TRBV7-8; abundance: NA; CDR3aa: CASSSFLGWEKLFF
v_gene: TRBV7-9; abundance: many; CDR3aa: CASSLQGNTQYF
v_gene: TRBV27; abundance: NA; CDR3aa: CASAAGRSYNEQFF
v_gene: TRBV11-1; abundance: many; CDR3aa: CASSLAGLLATQYF
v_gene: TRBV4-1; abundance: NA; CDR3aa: CASSHAPRANVLTF